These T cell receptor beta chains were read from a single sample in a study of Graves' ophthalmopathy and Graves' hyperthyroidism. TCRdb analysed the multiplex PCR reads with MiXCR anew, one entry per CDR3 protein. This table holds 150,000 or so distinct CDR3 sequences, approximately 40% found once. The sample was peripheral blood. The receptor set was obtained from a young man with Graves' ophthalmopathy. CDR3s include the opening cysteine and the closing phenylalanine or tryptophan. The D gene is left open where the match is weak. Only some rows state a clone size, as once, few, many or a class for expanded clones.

cdr3_nt: TGTGCCAGCAGTAGCGGGGCCTATGGCTACACCTTC
cdr3_aa: CASSSGAYGYTF
j_call: TRBJ1-2
v_call: TRBV6-1
d_call: NA
clone_size: NA

cdr3_nt: TGTGCCAGCAGTTACCGAAGGGAGAACTACGAGCAGTACTTC
cdr3_aa: CASSYRRENYEQYF
j_call: TRBJ2-7
v_call: TRBV6-2/TRBV6-3
d_call: NA
clone_size: many

cdr3_nt: TGTGCCAGCAAAGAAACCGTAATAACCTACGAGCAGTACTTC
cdr3_aa: CASKETVITYEQYF
j_call: TRBJ2-7
v_call: TRBV28
d_call: NA
clone_size: NA

cdr3_nt: TGTGCCAGCAGTTTAGCCTTTACTAGCGGGAGGGCCCGCGAGCAGTACTTC
cdr3_aa: CASSLAFTSGRAREQYF
j_call: TRBJ2-7
v_call: TRBV12-3/TRBV12-4
d_call: TRBD2
clone_size: NA

cdr3_nt: TGTGCCAGCAGCGCAAGGGGCAGGGGACTAGCGGGAGGGGACCACGAGCAGTACTTC
cdr3_aa: CASSARGRGLAGGDHEQYF
j_call: TRBJ2-7
v_call: TRBV6-6
d_call: TRBD2
clone_size: many

cdr3_nt: TGTGCCAGCAGCTTAGGGTGGGAAGGAGAGACCCAGTACTTC
cdr3_aa: CASSLGWEGETQYF
j_call: TRBJ2-5
v_call: TRBV7-2
d_call: NA
clone_size: NA

cdr3_nt: TGCGCCAGCAGCTTGGCATCCGCGATAGGCGAGCAGTACTTC
cdr3_aa: CASSLASAIGEQYF
j_call: TRBJ2-7
v_call: TRBV5-1
d_call: NA
clone_size: many

cdr3_nt: TGTGCCAGCAGCTTTGACGGGAAGGCTGGGGAGACCCAGTACTTC
cdr3_aa: CASSFDGKAGETQYF
j_call: TRBJ2-5
v_call: TRBV11-1
d_call: NA
clone_size: many

cdr3_nt: TGCAGTGCTATAAGGTCAAGGGTTAGCACTGAAGCTTTCTTT
cdr3_aa: CSAIRSRVSTEAFF
j_call: TRBJ1-1
v_call: TRBV20-1
d_call: NA
clone_size: many

cdr3_nt: TGTGCCACCCTAGCACAATCGGATCCCAGGAGGGAGACCCAGTACTTC
cdr3_aa: CATLAQSDPRRETQYF
j_call: TRBJ2-5
v_call: TRBV24-1
d_call: NA
clone_size: NA

cdr3_nt: TGTGCCAGCAGTGAAGCCGTAAACTCCTTC
cdr3_aa: CASSEAVNSF
j_call: TRBJ1-2
v_call: TRBV6-1
d_call: NA
clone_size: many

cdr3_nt: TGTGCCAGCAGTTGGGGTAGAGGGGACAATCAGCCCCAGCATTTC
cdr3_aa: CASSWGRGDNQPQHF
j_call: TRBJ1-5
v_call: TRBV6-5
d_call: NA
clone_size: NA

cdr3_nt: TGTGCCAGCCGGGGTTCGGGGGTTTTGGTCGGCTACACCTTC
cdr3_aa: CASRGSGVLVGYTF
j_call: TRBJ1-2
v_call: TRBV2
d_call: NA
clone_size: many

cdr3_nt: TGTGCCAGCAGTTCTGTATGGGACACTGAAGCTTTCTTT
cdr3_aa: CASSSVWDTEAFF
j_call: TRBJ1-1
v_call: TRBV12-3/TRBV12-4
d_call: NA
clone_size: NA

cdr3_nt: TGTGCCACCAGAGAAAGACTAGCGGCCTCCTACGAGCAGTACTTC
cdr3_aa: CATRERLAASYEQYF
j_call: TRBJ2-7
v_call: TRBV15
d_call: TRBD2
clone_size: NA

cdr3_nt: TGTGCCAGTAGTAACCGGGGAAATTCACCCCTCCACTTT
cdr3_aa: CASSNRGNSPLHF
j_call: TRBJ1-6
v_call: TRBV19
d_call: NA
clone_size: many

cdr3_nt: TGTGCCAGTAGACAGTCCTCCTACGAGCAGTACTTC
cdr3_aa: CASRQSSYEQYF
j_call: TRBJ2-7
v_call: TRBV28
d_call: NA
clone_size: many

cdr3_nt: TGTGCCAGCAGCCCTCTCCAGAACACTGAAGCTTTCTTT
cdr3_aa: CASSPLQNTEAFF
j_call: TRBJ1-1
v_call: TRBV5-6
d_call: NA
clone_size: NA

cdr3_nt: TGTGCCACCAGTGATGAAGGGACAGAATATGGCTACACCTTC
cdr3_aa: CATSDEGTEYGYTF
j_call: TRBJ1-2
v_call: TRBV24-1
d_call: TRBD1
clone_size: NA

cdr3_nt: TGTGCCAGCGACGAGAGCCCTGACAGGGCCGATACGCAGTATTTT
cdr3_aa: CASDESPDRADTQYF
j_call: TRBJ2-3
v_call: TRBV6-1
d_call: TRBD1
clone_size: NA

cdr3_nt: TGTGCCAGCAGACCCAGCGGCGGGACAGTCCCCTACGAGCAGTACTTC
cdr3_aa: CASRPSGGTVPYEQYF
j_call: TRBJ2-7
v_call: TRBV28
d_call: NA
clone_size: few

cdr3_nt: TGTGCCAGCAGTGAACGGGACCCCAGAGATGGCTACACCTTC
cdr3_aa: CASSERDPRDGYTF
j_call: TRBJ1-2
v_call: TRBV6-1
d_call: NA
clone_size: few

cdr3_nt: TGTGCCAGCAGTGATCCTAGCGGGAGACTTTCCTACGAGCAGTACTTC
cdr3_aa: CASSDPSGRLSYEQYF
j_call: TRBJ2-7
v_call: TRBV6-1
d_call: TRBD2
clone_size: many

cdr3_nt: TGTGCCAGCAGTGAAGTTTATCTGGGTTCAGGCGAGCAGTACTTC
cdr3_aa: CASSEVYLGSGEQYF
j_call: TRBJ2-7
v_call: TRBV6-1
d_call: NA
clone_size: NA

cdr3_nt: TGTGCCAGCAGGTGGGGAAACACCATATATTTT
cdr3_aa: CASRWGNTIYF
j_call: TRBJ1-3
v_call: TRBV27
d_call: NA
clone_size: many

cdr3_nt: TGTGCCAGCAGCCGAAAGGGCAGGGGGGATAACGAGCAGTACTTC
cdr3_aa: CASSRKGRGDNEQYF
j_call: TRBJ2-7
v_call: TRBV3-1
d_call: NA
clone_size: many

cdr3_nt: TGTGCCAGCAGTCCCCGAGATGTGAGGGAGACCCAGTACTTC
cdr3_aa: CASSPRDVRETQYF
j_call: TRBJ2-5
v_call: TRBV2
d_call: NA
clone_size: many